This T cell receptor beta chain stems from a study of CD8 T cells in Susac syndrome. This clonotype came up once. An amount of RNA that ranged from about 0.45 to 1 ug was reverse transcribed with random hexamers. From the immunoSEQ multiplex PCR reads, TCRdb called clonotypes with MiXCR, one entry per CDR3 protein. The repertoire includes around 150,000 distinct CDR3 sequences, under 97% of them detected once, and less than 0.085% sits in the top ten. The V segment lost 2 bases and the J segment 7 bases; nucleotides outside the gene matches: 13. This CDR3 has 18 residues. CDR1 is SGDLS and CDR2 is YYNGEE in the germline V gene.

The source of this sequence is a human donor with Susac syndrome. The sample comprised CD4+ T cells from PBMCs. The rearrangement joins TRBV9 to TRBJ2-2; 11 nucleotides align to TRBD2. In DNA, the CDR3 is TGTGCCAGCAGCGTGGGGAGTAGCGGGGGGGCCGATAGCGGGGAGCTGTTTTTT. Its protein product is CASSVGSSGGADSGELFF.